The T cell receptor beta chain described here comes from a study of cytomegalovirus exposure and HLA in healthy donors. Study overall: An early data release held some 85 million unique TCRs from HLA-typed donors.

Donors had nominal health at sampling but likely had unrecorded immune exposures. This clone was observed a handful of times. Antigen specificity is unknown. This CDR3 comprises 16 residues. V lost 0 bases to trimming and J lost 2 bases, with 14 bases between them. Germline V gene sequence: CDR1 SGDLS, CDR2 YYNGEE. The PCR employed 60 Vbeta primers together with 13 Jbeta primers. Measured with immunoSEQ multiplex PCR; TCRdb has only the in-frame clones, and not every one. The sample yields around 300,000 clones, around 65% seen once. Study-wide points: Among the most significant clusters, several appeared linked to common viral pathogens in a later analysis. The authors enumerated over 150 TCR beta chains as linked to cytomegalovirus.

The sequenced sample was PBMCs. This TCR derives from a female donor in good health and CMV-seronegative. V usage is TRBV9 and J usage is TRBJ2-5; no definite D call. The CDR3 protein is CASSVGAAQTQETQYF. DNA for the CDR3: TGTGCCAGCAGCGTAGGGGCCGCGCAGACACAAGAGACCCAGTACTTC.